This is a list of T cell receptor beta chains from one sample in a study of T cell responses to AZD1222 COVID-19 vaccine. TCRdb keeps only in-frame clones here, not all; method: immunoSEQ multiplex PCR. The profile shows 120,000 or so clones, approximately 85% of them singletons. The sequenced sample was peripheral blood, obtained on day 0 of AZD1222 vaccination. These receptors came from an adult in good health. Each CDR3 is given with its conserved first and last residue. A D gene is named only where the DNA matches it firmly. For some rows the clone size is stated as once, few or many, or as a class when expanded; others skip it.

j_call,v_call,clone_size,d_call,cdr3_nt,cdr3_aa
TRBJ2-5,TRBV5-4,-,-,TGTGCCAGCAGCTTGGCACAGGGAAAGCAAGAGACCCAGTACTTC,CASSLAQGKQETQYF
TRBJ1-5,TRBV7-8,-,-,TGTGCCAGCAGCTTAAAGGGCCATCAGCCCCAGCATTTT,CASSLKGHQPQHF
TRBJ2-2,TRBV2,-,TRBD1,TGTGCCAGCAGGGACCAGGGGACAGGGGTAACCGGGGAGCTGTTTTTT,CASRDQGTGVTGELFF
TRBJ2-7,TRBV7-9,-,-,TGTGCCAGCACCCGGGGAGTTGAGGAGCAGTACTTC,CASTRGVEEQYF
TRBJ2-1,TRBV4-3,-,-,TGCGCCAGCAGCCAAGTCGTGGGAGTCAATGAGCAGTTCTTC,CASSQVVGVNEQFF
TRBJ2-7,TRBV6-2/TRBV6-3,-,TRBD1,TGTGCCAGCAGCCCCGGGACAGGGAATTACGAGCAGTACTTC,CASSPGTGNYEQYF
TRBJ2-2,TRBV5-1,-,-,TGCGCCAGCAGCTCCAGTTCTAACACCGGGGAGCTGTTTTTT,CASSSSSNTGELFF
TRBJ1-3,TRBV3-1/TRBV3-2,-,TRBD1,TGTGCCAGCAGCCAAGATGGGACAGGGTTTTGGTTAAACTCTGGAAACACCATATATTTT,CASSQDGTGFWLNSGNTIYF
TRBJ2-7,TRBV5-4,-,TRBD1,TGTGCCAGCAGCCCAGGACAGGGCCAAACCTACGAGCAGTACTTC,CASSPGQGQTYEQYF
TRBJ1-6,TRBV9,-,-,TGTGCCAGCAGCGCAAAGGGTGGGCAGGGGAGTTCACCCCTCCACTTT,CASSAKGGQGSSPLHF
TRBJ2-2,TRBV9,-,-,TGTGCCAGCAGCGTAGATGGGTGGGGGGAGCTGTTTTTT,CASSVDGWGELFF
TRBJ2-5,TRBV12-3/TRBV12-4,-,-,TGTGCCAGCAGTAATCGGGGGGAGACCCAGTACTTC,CASSNRGETQYF
TRBJ2-1,TRBV24-1,-,TRBD2,TGTGCCACCAGTGACTCTCCTAGCGGGGGTCGGTACAATGAGCAGTTCTTC,CATSDSPSGGRYNEQFF
TRBJ1-1,TRBV5-5,-,-,TGTGCCAGCAGCCCAGGAGCTACAGGGACAGCTTTCTTT,CASSPGATGTAFF
TRBJ1-1,TRBV3-1/TRBV3-2,once,-,TGTGCCAGCAGCCAGACACGGGACACTGAAGCTTTCTTT,CASSQTRDTEAFF
TRBJ1-4,TRBV6-2/TRBV6-3,once,-,TGTGCCAGCAGTTCGAGCCCCCCGGGAAATGAAAAACTGTTTTTT,CASSSSPPGNEKLFF
TRBJ2-1,TRBV29-1,-,-,TGCAGCGTCCAGTCGGGGGCCCCAACCTACAATGAGCAGTTCTTC,CSVQSGAPTYNEQFF
TRBJ2-2,TRBV7-9,-,TRBD1,TGTGCCAGCAGCTCTGGGACAGGTCAGAAAAACACCGGGGAGCTGTTTTTT,CASSSGTGQKNTGELFF
TRBJ2-7,TRBV27,once,-,TGTGCCAGCAGTTTTGGGGGGACGCGCTCCTACGAGCAGTACTTC,CASSFGGTRSYEQYF
TRBJ2-7,TRBV28,few,-,TGTGCCAGCAGTTCTGGGGGGGGCAGGTCCTACGAGCAGTACTTC,CASSSGGGRSYEQYF
TRBJ2-3,TRBV4-2,once,-,TGTGCCAGCAGCCATTCAAGCGGCGGACCGGCGGAAGATACGCAGTATTTT,CASSHSSGGPAEDTQYF
TRBJ2-7,TRBV6-5,-,-,TGTGCCAGCAGTTACGCGGCAGGGAAGTACGAGCAGTACTTC,CASSYAAGKYEQYF
TRBJ2-7,TRBV4-2,-,-,TGTGCCAGCAGCCAGCAGGAGGTAGGACTACCGAGGCAGTACTTC,CASSQQEVGLPRQYF
TRBJ1-1,TRBV30,-,-,TGTGCCTGGAGTGTTGCACTGGCGACTGAAGCTTTCTTT,CAWSVALATEAFF
TRBJ2-3,TRBV18,-,-,TGTGCCAGCTCATCTCAAACTAGCACAGATACGCAGTATTTT,CASSSQTSTDTQYF
TRBJ1-2,TRBV7-2,-,TRBD1,TGTGCCAGCAGCGATGGGACAGGGGTGATTGACTATGGCTACACCTTC,CASSDGTGVIDYGYTF
TRBJ1-2,TRBV12-3/TRBV12-4,-,TRBD1,TGTGCCAGCAGTTCAACAGGGGCCCATGGCTACACCTTC,CASSSTGAHGYTF
TRBJ1-2,TRBV30,once,-,TGTGCCTGGAGCACTACTGGGGCGGGGGGCTACACCTTC,CAWSTTGAGGYTF
TRBJ2-4,TRBV19,-,-,TGTGCCAGTAGTGGGTTAACCGCGTCAGCCAAAAACATTCAGTACTTC,CASSGLTASAKNIQYF
TRBJ2-1,TRBV7-9,-,-,TGTGCCAGCAGCCGCCGTTCGGTCGGGGACACAAGCTCCTACAATGAGCAGTTCTTC,CASSRRSVGDTSSYNEQFF
TRBJ2-7,TRBV4-1,once,TRBD2,TGCGCCAGCAGCCAAGAAGCGGGGAATCGTTTGTACGAGCAGTACTTC,CASSQEAGNRLYEQYF
TRBJ1-5,TRBV18,-,-,TGTGCCAGCTCACCACCCCCAAGCAGCAATCAGCCCCAGCATTTT,CASSPPPSSNQPQHF
TRBJ2-7,TRBV3-1/TRBV3-2,-,-,TGTGCCAGCAGCCAATCTTTAGGGTCCTACGAGCAGTACTTC,CASSQSLGSYEQYF
TRBJ2-7,TRBV29-1,-,-,TGCAGCGTTGAAGATAGGACGGTGAGCTCCTACGAGCAGTACTTC,CSVEDRTVSSYEQYF
TRBJ2-3,TRBV5-1,-,-,TGCGCCAGCAGCTTCCTCGCGGGGGCCCCAGATACGCAGTATTTT,CASSFLAGAPDTQYF
TRBJ2-7,TRBV6-5,-,TRBD2,TGTGCCAGCGGTATTGGGGGGGGGAACTACGAGCAGTACTTC,CASGIGGGNYEQYF
TRBJ1-1,TRBV6-1,-,-,TGTGCCAGCAGTGAATTAGGTTACAGGCTAACTATGAACACTGAAGCTTTCTTT,CASSELGYRLTMNTEAFF
TRBJ2-2,TRBV12-5,-,TRBD2,TGTGCTAGTGGCACCGGGACTAGCGGGAGGAACACCGGGGAGCTGTTTTTT,CASGTGTSGRNTGELFF
TRBJ2-7,TRBV2,-,-,TGTGCCAGCAGTTATCTAGGAGGGTACGAGCAGTACTTC,CASSYLGGYEQYF
TRBJ2-7,TRBV3-1/TRBV3-2,-,-,TGTGCCAGGGATATCCGGGACCTCTACGAGCAGTACTTC,CARDIRDLYEQYF